The 7 T cell receptor beta chains below come from one sample, sequenced in a study of identical twins. Each CDR3 protein is one row after TCRdb ran MiXCR on the 5' RACE reads. The sample consists of approximately 600,000 distinct CDR3 sequences, more than 9% of them appearing once. These data also featured in a second study, about yellow fever vaccine responses in identical twins.

The sequencing input was PBMCs. These receptor sequences come from a young woman in good health.

This clonotype was counted at least ten times. The chain joins TRBV5-1 to TRBJ1-1; possibly TRBD1 for D (6 bases). V dropped 2 bases and J dropped 4 bases, with 12 bases sitting between them. This CDR3 is 14 amino acids long. In germline, CDR1 is SGHRS, CDR2 YFSETQ. CDR3 bases: TGCGCCAGCAGCTTAATACAGGGTGGCACTGAAGCTTTCTTT. Translated, it gives CASSLIQGGTEAFF.

The sample holds many counts of this clonotype. The genes are TRBV5-1 and TRBJ2-3, with 9 nucleotides matching TRBD2. The CDR3 contains 17 residues. The V segment lost 0 bases and the J segment 1 base; nucleotides outside the gene matches: 6. Germline values: CDR1 SGHRS, CDR2 YFSETQ. The CDR3 DNA reads TGCGCCAGCAGCTTGGCGGTAGCGGGAGCGGGCACAGATACGCAGTATTTT. This translates into CASSLAVAGAGTDTQYF. Full variable domain (outside the CDR3, taken from reference TRBV5-1 and TRBJ2-3): KAGVTQTPRYLIKTRGQQVTLSCSPISGHRSVSWYQQTPGQGLQFLFEYFSETQRNKGNFPGRFSGRQFSNSRSEMNVSTLELGDSALYLCASSLAVAGAGTDTQYFGPGTRLTVL.

This clonotype was seen ten or more times. This chain links TRBV7-3 with TRBJ2-1; TRBD1 matches at 7 bases. CDR3 length equals 16 residues. Germline V lookup: CDR1 SGHTA, CDR2 FQGTGA. The trim removed 5 bases at V and 7 bases at J, leaving 14 bases unmatched. The CDR3 sequence is CASSGETGLSPNEQFF. For the CDR3, the DNA is TGTGCCAGCAGCGGGGAGACAGGGCTGTCTCCTAATGAGCAGTTCTTC.

The chain has TRBV4-3 and TRBJ2-3; tentatively, D is TRBD2 (6 bases). This CDR3 comprises 16 residues. Germline loops: CDR1 LGHNA, CDR2 YSLEER. The V and J ends lost 0 bases and 4 bases respectively, with 14 bases between them. The CDR3: CASSQDRASAADTQYF. The DNA for the CDR3 is TGCGCCAGCAGCCAAGATCGGGCTAGCGCCGCAGATACGCAGTATTTT.

Ten or more counts support this clonotype. This chain joins TRBV11-2 and TRBJ2-7, with a tentative D call TRBD1 (6 bases). From germline, CDR1 is SGHAT and CDR2 FQNNGV. This CDR3 region has 16 residues. V lost 1 base, J lost 3 bases, and 16 bases lay in between. CDR3 loop: CASSLVAWGQSYEQYF. The CDR3 DNA sequence: TGTGCCAGCAGCTTAGTCGCCTGGGGGCAGAGCTACGAGCAGTACTTC.

The V call is TRBV3-1, the J call TRBJ2-7; D is possibly TRBD2 (5 bases). V was pared by 1 base and J by 2 bases, with 12 bases between. Germline assignment: CDR1 LGHDT and CDR2 YNNKEL (reference sequence). There are 15 residues in the CDR3. The CDR3 sequence is CASSQVMTTTYEQYF. The CDR3 DNA reads as TGTGCCAGCAGCCAAGTGATGACTACAACCTACGAGCAGTACTTC.

The table lists this clonotype with a few counts. The V and J genes are TRBV6-6 and TRBJ2-1; D is undetermined. The CDR3 is made up of 11 amino acids. V was clipped by 8 bases and J by 12 bases, with 14 bases between them. Germline values: CDR1 MNHNY, CDR2 SVGAGI (reference sequence). CDR3 bases: TGTGCCAGCGGCCCGGTGTTGGGGCAGTTCTTC. Amino acid sequence: CASGPVLGQFF.